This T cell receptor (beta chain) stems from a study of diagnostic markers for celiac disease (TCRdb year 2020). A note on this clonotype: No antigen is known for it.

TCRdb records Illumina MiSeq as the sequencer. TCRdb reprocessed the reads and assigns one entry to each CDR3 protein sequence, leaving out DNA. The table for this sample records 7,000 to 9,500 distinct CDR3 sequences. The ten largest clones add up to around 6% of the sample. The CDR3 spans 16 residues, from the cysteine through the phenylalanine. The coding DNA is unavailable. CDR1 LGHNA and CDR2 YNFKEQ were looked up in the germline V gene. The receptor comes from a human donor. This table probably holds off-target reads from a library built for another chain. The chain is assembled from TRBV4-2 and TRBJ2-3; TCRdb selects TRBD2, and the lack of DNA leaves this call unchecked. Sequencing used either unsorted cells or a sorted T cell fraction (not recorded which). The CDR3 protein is CASSQASSGTTDTQYF.